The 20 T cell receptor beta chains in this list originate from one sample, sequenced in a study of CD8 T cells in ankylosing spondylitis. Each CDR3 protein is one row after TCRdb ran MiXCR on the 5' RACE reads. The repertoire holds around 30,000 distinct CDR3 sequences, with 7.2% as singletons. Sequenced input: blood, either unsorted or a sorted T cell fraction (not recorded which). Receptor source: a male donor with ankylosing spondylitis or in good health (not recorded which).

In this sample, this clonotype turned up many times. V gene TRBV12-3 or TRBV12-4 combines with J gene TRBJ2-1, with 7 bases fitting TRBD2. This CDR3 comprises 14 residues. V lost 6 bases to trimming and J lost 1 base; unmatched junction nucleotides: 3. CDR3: CASSPAGSYNEQFF. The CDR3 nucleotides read TGTGCCAGCAGCCCAGCGGGGTCCTACAATGAGCAGTTCTTC.

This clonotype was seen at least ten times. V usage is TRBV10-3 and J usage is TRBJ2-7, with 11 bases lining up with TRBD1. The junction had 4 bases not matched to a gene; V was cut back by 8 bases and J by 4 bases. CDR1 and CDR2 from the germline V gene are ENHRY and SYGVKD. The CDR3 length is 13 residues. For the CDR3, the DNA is TGTGCCATCGGTGGGACAGGGGGTTACGAGCAGTACTTC. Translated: CAIGGTGGYEQYF.

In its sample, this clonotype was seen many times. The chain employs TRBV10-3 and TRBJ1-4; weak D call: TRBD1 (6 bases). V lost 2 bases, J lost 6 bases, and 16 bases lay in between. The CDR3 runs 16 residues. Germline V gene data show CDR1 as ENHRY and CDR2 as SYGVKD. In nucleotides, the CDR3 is TGTGCCATCAGTGAGGACAACAGGGCTGGCTATGAAAAACTGTTTTTT. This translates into CAISEDNRAGYEKLFF.

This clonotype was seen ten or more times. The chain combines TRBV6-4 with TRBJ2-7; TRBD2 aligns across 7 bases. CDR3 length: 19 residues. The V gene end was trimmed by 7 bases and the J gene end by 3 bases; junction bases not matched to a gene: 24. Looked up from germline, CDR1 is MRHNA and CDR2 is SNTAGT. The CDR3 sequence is CASMGFPAGDEFRGYEQYF. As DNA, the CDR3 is TGTGCCAGCATGGGCTTCCCCGCGGGAGATGAGTTCAGAGGCTACGAGCAGTACTTC.

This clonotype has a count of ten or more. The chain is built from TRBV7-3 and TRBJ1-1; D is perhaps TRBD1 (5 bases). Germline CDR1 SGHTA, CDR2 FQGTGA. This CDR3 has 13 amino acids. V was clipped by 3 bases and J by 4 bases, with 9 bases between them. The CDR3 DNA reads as TGTGCCAGCAGCTTGGAGGGGCGCACTGAAGCTTTCTTT. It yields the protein CASSLEGRTEAFF.

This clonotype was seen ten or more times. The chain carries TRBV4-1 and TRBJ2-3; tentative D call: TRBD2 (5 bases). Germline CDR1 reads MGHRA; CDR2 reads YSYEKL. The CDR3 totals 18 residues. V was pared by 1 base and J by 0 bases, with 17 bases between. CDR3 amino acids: CASSQGGRGLRSTDTQYF. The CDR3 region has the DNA TGCGCCAGCAGCCAAGGGGGTCGGGGTTTACGAAGCACAGATACGCAGTATTTT.

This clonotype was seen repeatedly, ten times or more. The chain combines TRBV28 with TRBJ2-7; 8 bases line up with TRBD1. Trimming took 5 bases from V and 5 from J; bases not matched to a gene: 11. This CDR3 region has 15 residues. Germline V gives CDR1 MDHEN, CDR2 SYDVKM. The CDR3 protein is CASSLPRTGWDEQYF. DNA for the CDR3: TGTGCCAGCAGTCTCCCTCGGACAGGGTGGGACGAGCAGTACTTC.

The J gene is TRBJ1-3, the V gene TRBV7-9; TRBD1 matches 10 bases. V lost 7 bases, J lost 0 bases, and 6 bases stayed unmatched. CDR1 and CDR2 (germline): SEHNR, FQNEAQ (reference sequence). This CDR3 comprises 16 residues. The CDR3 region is CASTRDRGPSGNTIYF. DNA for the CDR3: TGTGCCAGCACCCGGGACAGGGGCCCCTCTGGAAACACCATATATTTT.

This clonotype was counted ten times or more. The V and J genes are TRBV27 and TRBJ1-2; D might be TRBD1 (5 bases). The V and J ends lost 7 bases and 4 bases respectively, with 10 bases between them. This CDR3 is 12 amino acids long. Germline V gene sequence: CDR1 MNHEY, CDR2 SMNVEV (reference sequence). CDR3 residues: CASKTGFYGYTF. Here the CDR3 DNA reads TGTGCCAGCAAAACAGGTTTCTATGGCTACACCTTC.

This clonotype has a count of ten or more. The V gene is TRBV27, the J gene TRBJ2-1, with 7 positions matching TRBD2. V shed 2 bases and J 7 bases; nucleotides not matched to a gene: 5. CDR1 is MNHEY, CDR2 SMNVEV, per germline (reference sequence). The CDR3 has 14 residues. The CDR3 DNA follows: TGTGCCAGCAGTTTAATCCTAGCGGATAATGAGCAGTTCTTC. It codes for CASSLILADNEQFF.

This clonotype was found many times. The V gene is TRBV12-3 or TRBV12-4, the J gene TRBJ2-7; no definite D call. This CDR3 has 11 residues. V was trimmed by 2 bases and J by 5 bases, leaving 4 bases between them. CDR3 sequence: CASSLYHEQYF. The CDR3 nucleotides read TGTGCCAGCAGTTTATACCACGAGCAGTACTTC.

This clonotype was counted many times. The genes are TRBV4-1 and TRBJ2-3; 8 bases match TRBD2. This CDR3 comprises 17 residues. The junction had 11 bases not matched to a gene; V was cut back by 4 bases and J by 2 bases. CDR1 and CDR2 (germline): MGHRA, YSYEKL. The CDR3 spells CASSRGGSGSTTDTQYF. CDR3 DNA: TGCGCCAGCAGCCGCGGTGGAAGCGGGAGTACCACAGATACGCAGTATTTT.

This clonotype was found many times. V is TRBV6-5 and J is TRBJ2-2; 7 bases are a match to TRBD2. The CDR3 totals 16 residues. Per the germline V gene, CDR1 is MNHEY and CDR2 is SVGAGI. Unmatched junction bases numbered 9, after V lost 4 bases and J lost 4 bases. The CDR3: CASSSDRRERTGELFF. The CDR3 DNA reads TGTGCCAGCAGTTCAGATCGGCGGGAGCGCACCGGGGAGCTGTTTTTT.

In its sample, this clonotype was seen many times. This chain's CDR3 is CASSFMEDTEAFF. CDR3 DNA: TGCGCCAGCAGCTTTATGGAAGACACTGAAGCTTTCTTT. This chain links TRBV5-1 with TRBJ1-1, with D unclear. The CDR3 extends over 13 amino acids. Germline lookup yields CDR1 SGHRS and CDR2 YFSETQ. V was pared by 2 bases and J by 3 bases, with 8 bases between.

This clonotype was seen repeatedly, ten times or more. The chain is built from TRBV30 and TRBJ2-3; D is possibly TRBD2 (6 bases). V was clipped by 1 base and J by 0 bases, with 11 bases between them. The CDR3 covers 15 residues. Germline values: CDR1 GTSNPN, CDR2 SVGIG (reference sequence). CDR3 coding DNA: TGTGCCTGGAGTGCCTACGCGGGAAGCACAGATACGCAGTATTTT. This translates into CAWSAYAGSTDTQYF.

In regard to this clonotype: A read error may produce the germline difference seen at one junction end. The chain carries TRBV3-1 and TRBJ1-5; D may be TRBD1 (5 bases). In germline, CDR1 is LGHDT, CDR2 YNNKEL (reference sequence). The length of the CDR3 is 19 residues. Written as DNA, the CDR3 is TGTGCCAGCAGTCAAGGGGTGGATTTACCCCCTTATAGCAATCGGCCCCAGCATTTT. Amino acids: CASSQGVDLPPYSNRPQHF. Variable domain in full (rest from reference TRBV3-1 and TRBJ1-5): DTAVSQTPKYLVTQMGNDKSIKCEQNLGHDTMYWYKQDSKKFLKIMFSYNNKELIINETVPNRFSPKSPDKAHLNLHINSLELGDSAVYFCASSQGVDLPPYSNRPQHFGDGTRLSIL.

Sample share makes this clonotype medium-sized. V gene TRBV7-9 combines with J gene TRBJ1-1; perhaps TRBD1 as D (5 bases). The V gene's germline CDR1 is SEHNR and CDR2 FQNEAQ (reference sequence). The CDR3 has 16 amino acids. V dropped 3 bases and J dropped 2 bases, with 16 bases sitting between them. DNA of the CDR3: TGTGCCAGCAGCTTTAGAGAATTGGGGGACAACACTGAAGCTTTCTTT. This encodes CASSFRELGDNTEAFF.

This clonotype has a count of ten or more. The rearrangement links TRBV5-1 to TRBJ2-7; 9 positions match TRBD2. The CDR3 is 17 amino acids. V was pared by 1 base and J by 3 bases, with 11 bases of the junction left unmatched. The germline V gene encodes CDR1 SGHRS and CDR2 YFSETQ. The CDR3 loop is CASSLNAGGPWLYEQYF. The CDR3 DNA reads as TGCGCCAGCAGCTTGAACGCGGGAGGGCCATGGCTCTACGAGCAGTACTTC.

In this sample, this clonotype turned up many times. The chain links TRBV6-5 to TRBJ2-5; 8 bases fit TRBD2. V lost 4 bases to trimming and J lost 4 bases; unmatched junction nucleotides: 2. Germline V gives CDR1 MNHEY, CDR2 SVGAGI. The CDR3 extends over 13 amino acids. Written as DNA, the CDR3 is TGTGCCAGCAGTTGGAGCGGGAGAGAGACCCAGTACTTC. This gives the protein CASSWSGRETQYF.

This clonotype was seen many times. The CDR3 loop reads CASSLLAASTDTQYF. The CDR3 DNA is TGTGCCAGCAGTCTACTAGCGGCTAGCACAGATACGCAGTATTTT. The chain uses TRBV6-5 and TRBJ2-3; 8 bases are a match to TRBD2. CDR3 length: 15 amino acids. V dropped 5 bases and J dropped 0; count of bases not matched to a gene: 4. The V gene's germline CDR1 is MNHEY and CDR2 SVGAGI.